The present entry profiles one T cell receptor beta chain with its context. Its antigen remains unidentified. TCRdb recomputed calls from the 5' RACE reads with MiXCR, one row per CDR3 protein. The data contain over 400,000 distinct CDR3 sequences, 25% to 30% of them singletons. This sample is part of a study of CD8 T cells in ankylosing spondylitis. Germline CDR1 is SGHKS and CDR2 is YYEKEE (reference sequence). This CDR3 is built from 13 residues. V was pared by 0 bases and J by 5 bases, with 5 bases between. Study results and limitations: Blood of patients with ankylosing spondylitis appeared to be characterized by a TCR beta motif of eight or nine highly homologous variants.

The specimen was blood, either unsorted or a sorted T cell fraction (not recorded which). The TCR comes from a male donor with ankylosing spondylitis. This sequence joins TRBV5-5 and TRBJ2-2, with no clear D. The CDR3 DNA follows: TGTGCCAGCAGCTTGGTCCGTACCGGGGAGCTGTTTTTT. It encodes CASSLVRTGELFF.